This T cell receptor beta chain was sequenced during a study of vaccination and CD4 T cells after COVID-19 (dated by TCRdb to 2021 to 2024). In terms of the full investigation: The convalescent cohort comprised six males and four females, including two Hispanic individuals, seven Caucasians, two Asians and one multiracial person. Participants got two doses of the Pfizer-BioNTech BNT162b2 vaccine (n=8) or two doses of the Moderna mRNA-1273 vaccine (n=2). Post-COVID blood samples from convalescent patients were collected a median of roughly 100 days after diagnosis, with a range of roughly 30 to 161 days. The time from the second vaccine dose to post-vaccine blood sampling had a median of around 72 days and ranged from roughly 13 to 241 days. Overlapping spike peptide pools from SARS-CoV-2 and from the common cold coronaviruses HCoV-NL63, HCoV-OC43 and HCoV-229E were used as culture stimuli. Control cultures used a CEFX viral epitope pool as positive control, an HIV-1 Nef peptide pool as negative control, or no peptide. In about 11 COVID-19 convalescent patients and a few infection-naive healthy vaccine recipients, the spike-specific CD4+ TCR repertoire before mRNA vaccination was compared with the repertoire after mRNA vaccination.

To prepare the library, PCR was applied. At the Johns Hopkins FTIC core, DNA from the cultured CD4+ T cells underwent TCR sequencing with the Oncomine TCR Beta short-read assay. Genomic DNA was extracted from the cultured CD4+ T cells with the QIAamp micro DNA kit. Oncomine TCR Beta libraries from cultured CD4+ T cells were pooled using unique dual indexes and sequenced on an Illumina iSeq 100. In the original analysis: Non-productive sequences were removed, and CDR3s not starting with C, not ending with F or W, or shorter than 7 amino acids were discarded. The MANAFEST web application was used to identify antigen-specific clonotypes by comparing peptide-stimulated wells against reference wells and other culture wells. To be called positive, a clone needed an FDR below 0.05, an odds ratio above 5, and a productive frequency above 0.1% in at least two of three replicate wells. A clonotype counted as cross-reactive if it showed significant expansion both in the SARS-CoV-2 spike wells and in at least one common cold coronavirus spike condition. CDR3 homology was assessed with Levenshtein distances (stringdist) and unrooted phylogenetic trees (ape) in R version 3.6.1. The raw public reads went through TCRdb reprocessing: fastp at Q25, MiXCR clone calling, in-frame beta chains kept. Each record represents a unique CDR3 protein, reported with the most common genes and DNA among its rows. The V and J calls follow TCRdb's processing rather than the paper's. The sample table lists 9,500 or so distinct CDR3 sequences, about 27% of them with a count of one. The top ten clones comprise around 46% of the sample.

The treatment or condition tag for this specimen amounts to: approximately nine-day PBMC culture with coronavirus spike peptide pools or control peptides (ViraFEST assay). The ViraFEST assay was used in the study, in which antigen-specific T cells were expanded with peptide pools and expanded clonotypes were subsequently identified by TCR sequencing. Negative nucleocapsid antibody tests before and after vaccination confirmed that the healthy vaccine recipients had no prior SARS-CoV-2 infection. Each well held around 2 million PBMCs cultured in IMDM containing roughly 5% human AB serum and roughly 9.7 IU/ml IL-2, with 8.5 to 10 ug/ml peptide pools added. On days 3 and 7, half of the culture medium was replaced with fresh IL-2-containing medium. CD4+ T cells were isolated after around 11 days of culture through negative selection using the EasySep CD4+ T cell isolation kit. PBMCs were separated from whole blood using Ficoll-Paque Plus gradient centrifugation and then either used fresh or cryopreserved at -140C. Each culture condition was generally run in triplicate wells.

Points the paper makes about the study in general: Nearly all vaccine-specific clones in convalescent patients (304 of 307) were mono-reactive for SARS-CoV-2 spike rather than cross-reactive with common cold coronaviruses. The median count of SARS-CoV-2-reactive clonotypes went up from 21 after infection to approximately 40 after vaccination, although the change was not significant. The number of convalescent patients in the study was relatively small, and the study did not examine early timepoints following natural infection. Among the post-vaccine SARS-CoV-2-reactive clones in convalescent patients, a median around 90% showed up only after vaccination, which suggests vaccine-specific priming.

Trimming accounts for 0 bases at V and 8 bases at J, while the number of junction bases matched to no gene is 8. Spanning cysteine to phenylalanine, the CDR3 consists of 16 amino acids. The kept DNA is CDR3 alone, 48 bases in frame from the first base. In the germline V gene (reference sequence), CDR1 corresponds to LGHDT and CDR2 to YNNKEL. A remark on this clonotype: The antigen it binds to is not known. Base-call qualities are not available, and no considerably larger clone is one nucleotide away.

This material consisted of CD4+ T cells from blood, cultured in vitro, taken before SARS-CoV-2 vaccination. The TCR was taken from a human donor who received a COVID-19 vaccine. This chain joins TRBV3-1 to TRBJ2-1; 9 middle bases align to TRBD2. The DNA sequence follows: TGTGCCAGCAGCCAAGATCCTGCTAGCGGGGTTGATGAGCAGTTCTTC. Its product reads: CASSQDPASGVDEQFF.